This TCR beta chain was identified in a study of T cell repertoires in cytomegalovirus infection. Across the study: It was recently identified HLA-C-restricted and well-studied HLA-B-restricted CMV epitopes that the study used.

For this clonotype: What it binds is not known.

TCRdb reprocessed the reads with MiXCR, giving one entry per CDR3 protein. This repertoire shows roughly 920,000 distinct CDR3 sequences, approximately 31% found once; its top ten account for 13%. The V end lost 3 bases, the J end lost 4 bases, and 11 bases lay between the germline ends. The germline V gene has CDR1 SGHNT and CDR2 YENEEA. This CDR3 contains 14 residues. General study points: Summed frequency of shared TCR beta families picked out CMV carriers who also had the relevant HLA. In two of eight donors, the top clonotype was HLA-C-restricted CMV-specific.

The chain combines TRBV11-3 with TRBJ2-3; D is possibly TRBD1 (6 bases). This TCR was sampled from a human donor in good health (CMV status not recorded). Some clones in this sample may be carry-over from other donors' samples. This specimen consisted of cultured CD8+ T cells from PBMCs, obtained from culture after CMV antigen stimulation. The CDR3: CASSFSRGSDTQYF. Written as DNA, the CDR3 is TGTGCCAGCAGCTTTAGCAGGGGCTCAGATACGCAGTATTTT.